What follows is one T cell receptor beta chain and its context. The entry originates in a study of blood T cell repertoires in COVID-19. Generated by immunoSEQ multiplex PCR, the TCRdb table keeps only in-frame clones and is missing some. This table has 190,000 or so clones, roughly 86% appearing once. The V segment lost 4 bases and the J segment 6 bases; nucleotides outside the gene matches: 12. This CDR3 spans 17 amino acids. CDR1 and CDR2 from the germline V gene are MNHEY and SVGEGT. The sequence was obtained from a man aged 35 to 55 with active or convalescent COVID-19. The specimen sequenced was peripheral blood. V is TRBV6-2 or TRBV6-3 and J is TRBJ1-4; 9 positions agree with TRBD1. The CDR3 sequence: CASSLAPPGQGDEKLFF. The CDR3 DNA sequence: TGTGCCAGCAGTTTGGCCCCCCCGGGACAGGGAGATGAAAAACTGTTTTTT.